This T cell receptor (beta chain) appears in the sequencing data of a study of cytomegalovirus exposure and HLA in healthy donors. Whole-study findings and limits: HLA alleles showed associations with around 15,000 TCR beta sequences in a later analysis, at a 0.05 false discovery rate. Trimming of TCR beta V- and J-genes showed a link, identified in a later analysis, to a missense DCLRE1C variant.

A word on this clone: The antigen is undetermined.

PCR employed 60 Vbeta and 13 Jbeta primers. The method was immunoSEQ multiplex PCR; TCRdb's version includes in-frame clones alone and lacks a portion of them. The table has 40,000 to 45,000 clones, under 65% seen once. CDR3 length: 14 residues. Germline CDR1 MNHNS, CDR2 SASEGT. The V end lost 6 bases, the J end lost 6 bases, and 15 bases lay between the germline ends. The V gene is TRBV6-1, the J gene TRBJ2-1; perhaps TRBD1 as D (6 bases). The sample comprised PBMCs. The sequence was collected from a human donor in good health. The CDR3 is CASSGGQFGNEQFF. The CDR3 DNA is TGTGCCAGCAGCGGAGGACAGTTCGGCAATGAGCAGTTCTTC.